The next 17 T cell receptor beta chains were all read from a single sample in a study of blood T cell repertoires in COVID-19. Sequenced by immunoSEQ multiplex PCR; TCRdb stores in-frame clones only, minus some. Here the sample spans approximately 150,000 clones, roughly 80% being singletons. The sample comprised peripheral blood. These receptors came from a man aged 45-60 years with active or convalescent COVID-19.

V and J are TRBV30 and TRBJ1-2, with D tentatively TRBD1 (5 bases). The germline V gene has CDR1 GTSNPN and CDR2 SVGIG (reference sequence). Deletions cut 1 base from V and 4 bases from J, with 13 bases between. CDR3 length: 14 residues. CDR3 coding DNA: TGTGCCTGGAGTGAAGGGGATTTCGGCTATGGCTACACCTTC. It specifies CAWSEGDFGYGYTF.

This clone was counted ten times or more. The CDR3 region has the DNA TGTGCCACCGGTCGTAGCGGCTACGAGCAGTACTTC. As protein: CATGRSGYEQYF. The chain has TRBV15 and TRBJ2-7; a weak D match, TRBD2 (6 bases). This CDR3 contains 12 residues. Per germline, CDR1 LNHNV and CDR2 YYDKDF (reference sequence). V dropped 8 bases and J dropped 3 bases, with 11 bases sitting between them.

The sample holds a few counts of this clone. J is TRBJ2-7 and V is TRBV27, with TRBD2 identical over 9 bases. Trimming removed 6 bases from V and 5 bases from J; junction bases left unmatched: 17. The germline CDR1 and CDR2 sequences are MNHEY and SMNVEV (reference sequence). This CDR3 region has 17 residues. CDR3 in DNA: TGTGCCAGCAGACTGCTCGCCTTAGCGGGAGAGTTTAACGAGCAGTACTTC. Encoded protein: CASRLLALAGEFNEQYF.

This chain uses TRBV5-6 with TRBJ1-1; no definite D call. The CDR3 consists of 13 residues. Germline assignment: CDR1 SGHDT and CDR2 YYEEEE. V was pared by 4 bases and J by 6 bases, with 13 bases between. The CDR3 DNA follows: TGTGCCAGCAGCCCTTACGTCGAGTCTGAAGCTTTCTTT. It codes for CASSPYVESEAFF.

J is TRBJ1-2 and V is TRBV7-3; TRBD1 agrees at 9 bases. The germline gives CDR1 SGHTA, CDR2 FQGTGA. The J segment lost 8 bases and the V segment lost 5 bases, leaving 6 bases of the junction unmatched. The CDR3 is 13 amino acids. In DNA, the CDR3 is TGTGCCAGCAGCGCCGGACAGGGGTGGGGCTACACCTTC. This translates into CASSAGQGWGYTF. Combining the CDR3 with reference TRBV7-3 and TRBJ1-2 gives the whole variable domain GAGVSQTPSNKVTEKGKYVELRCDPISGHTALYWYRQSLGQGPEFLIYFQGTGAADDSGLPNDRFFAVRPEGSVSTLKIQRTERGDSAVYLCASSAGQGWGYTFGSGTRLTVV.

This clone was observed a few times. J is TRBJ1-6 and V is TRBV11-2, with D possibly matching TRBD1 (5 bases). CDR1 is SGHAT and CDR2 is FQNNGV in the germline V gene. The length of the CDR3 is 15 residues. The V end lost 3 bases, the J end lost 7 bases, and 13 bases lay between the germline ends. CDR3 DNA sequence: TGTGCCAGCAGCTTTACCGGACGGGGGAATTCACCCCTCCACTTT. It specifies CASSFTGRGNSPLHF.

This clone was counted once. The chain employs TRBV4-1 and TRBJ1-3; D is possibly TRBD1 (5 bases). Trimming took off 1 base at V and 4 bases at J, with 11 bases between the two ends. CDR1 is MGHRA and CDR2 is YSYEKL in the germline V gene. The CDR3 is 15 residues long. CDR3 region: CASSQGVTAGNTIYF. In nucleotides, the CDR3 is TGCGCCAGCAGCCAAGGGGTGACAGCAGGAAACACCATATATTTT.

The chain links TRBV6-2 or TRBV6-3 to TRBJ2-7; D unclear. The CDR3 loop spans 18 amino acids. Germline CDR1 MNHEY, CDR2 SVGEGT. V was trimmed by 2 bases and J by 0 bases, leaving 20 bases between them. The CDR3 nucleotides are TGTGCCAGCAGTTACGGCCCCGTTTCTGAGCGCCTCTCCTACGAGCAGTACTTC. It is translated as CASSYGPVSERLSYEQYF.

The chain is built from TRBV24-1 and TRBJ1-5; D is perhaps TRBD1 (6 bases). Trimming took off 7 bases at V and 1 base at J, with 19 bases between the two ends. Germline CDR1 is KGHDR and CDR2 is SFDVKD. CDR3 length: 17 amino acids. CDR3 residues: CATSGSVTGLSNQPQHF. CDR3 in DNA: TGTGCCACCAGCGGCTCCGTGACAGGCCTCAGCAATCAGCCCCAGCATTTT.

V and J are TRBV28 and TRBJ1-1, with a possible D match to TRBD1 (5 bases). Between the trimmed V and J ends, which lost 5 bases and 6 bases, there was a span of 16 bases. The CDR3 sequence is 14 residues long. Per the germline V gene, CDR1 is MDHEN and CDR2 is SYDVKM. CDR3 sequence reads: CASSQGLAGAEAFF. In nucleotides, the CDR3 is TGTGCCAGCAGTCAGGGACTTGCGGGCGCTGAAGCTTTCTTT. The whole variable domain, remainder taken from reference TRBV28 and TRBJ1-1, is DVKVTQSSRYLVKRTGEKVFLECVQDMDHENMFWYRQDPGLGLRLIYFSYDVKMKEKGDIPEGYSVSREKKERFSLILESASTNQTSMYLCASSQGLAGAEAFFGQGTRLTVV.

The CDR3 nucleotides are TGTGCCAGCAGTTTATGGTCATCGACAGGGGGGCAGGCGGCCTACGAGCAGTACTTC. Translation gives CASSLWSSTGGQAAYEQYF. The V gene is TRBV28, the J gene TRBJ2-7, with 9 bases that match TRBD1. After removal of 0 bases from V and 2 bases from J, the junction contained 14 bases not matched to a gene. CDR3 length equals 19 residues. Germline loops: CDR1 MDHEN, CDR2 SYDVKM.

The chain uses TRBV6-5 and TRBJ1-4; the D is unclear. This CDR3 has 15 residues. Germline V CDR1 and CDR2: MNHEY, SVGAGI. Trimming cost V 6 bases and J 5 bases, with 16 bases left between them. CDR3 bases: TGTGCCAGCAGGGTACTACAATCCGGAAATGAAAAACTGTTTTTT. Translating it yields CASRVLQSGNEKLFF.

This chain uses TRBV4-1 with TRBJ2-7; TRBD2 matches 16 bases. The CDR3 contains 17 residues. CDR1 MGHRA and CDR2 YSYEKL come from the germline V gene. After removal of 3 bases from V and 6 bases from J, the junction contained 8 bases not matched to a gene. The chain's CDR3 is CASSQFGTSGRAGEQYF. In DNA, the CDR3 is TGCGCCAGCAGCCAGTTCGGGACTAGCGGGAGGGCCGGCGAGCAGTACTTC.

Comment on this clone: Being one base from a much bigger clone, this may be a read error. This chain connects TRBV12-3 or TRBV12-4 to TRBJ1-1, with D perhaps TRBD1 (5 bases). V was shortened by 3 bases and J by 1 base, with 6 bases between the two germline ends. The length of the CDR3 is 13 residues. CDR3 DNA sequence: TGTGCCAGCAGTTTGGGGGGGAACACTGAAGCTTTCTTT. Translating it yields CASSLGGNTEAFF.

V usage is TRBV4-2 and J usage is TRBJ1-1; maybe TRBD1 (6 bases). CDR3 length: 18 amino acids. V lost 1 base to trimming and J lost 0 bases, with 18 bases between them. CDR1 is LGHNA and CDR2 is YNFKEQ in the germline V gene. DNA of the CDR3: TGTGCCAGCAGCCAAGGCGCGAGGGGGTCACAGATGAACACTGAAGCTTTCTTT. It codes for CASSQGARGSQMNTEAFF.

V usage is TRBV6-1 and J usage is TRBJ1-6; 7 bases agree with TRBD1. CDR1 MNHNS and CDR2 SASEGT come from the germline V gene. V dropped 6 bases and J dropped 6; count of bases not matched to a gene: 5. The CDR3 extends over 14 amino acids. CDR3: CASRLGTVNSPLHF. Written as DNA, the CDR3 is TGTGCCAGCAGGCTAGGGACAGTTAATTCACCCCTCCACTTT.

This clone was observed a single time. The chain links TRBV6-5 to TRBJ2-1, with 7 nucleotides matching TRBD1. Germline lookup yields CDR1 MNHEY and CDR2 SVGAGI. Unmatched junction bases numbered 9, after V lost 3 bases and J lost 7 bases. CDR3 length: 15 residues. This CDR3 is CASSYRGPSWNEQFF. Written as DNA, the CDR3 is TGTGCCAGCAGTTATAGGGGGCCCTCTTGGAATGAGCAGTTCTTC.